The present entry profiles one T cell receptor beta chain with its context. The antigen remains unidentified. Expressed TCRB transcripts were sequenced, since all the RNA that had been isolated was reverse transcribed. Around 3.5 million reads on average were seen across naive, central memory and regulatory T cell samples. The assay was immunoSEQ multiplex PCR, and TCRdb's table has in-frame clones only and misses some. The data hold more than 350,000 clones, with approximately 10% observed a single time. The sample originates from a study of beta chain features in type 1 diabetes. Study-wide points: Junctions at VDJ sites from type 1 diabetes patients had fewer insertions and more deletions.

A single heparinised blood sample, averaging about 120 mL, was obtained per donor. The sequencing input was naive CD4+ T cells from blood. The origin of this receptor is a woman in her late teens or twenties in good health.

The CDR3 DNA is TGTGCCAGCAGCTTAGGTTCGGGATACAATGAGCAGTTCTTC. It yields the protein CASSLGSGYNEQFF. The chain uses TRBV7-9 and TRBJ2-1; D is perhaps TRBD2 (5 bases). Germline CDR1 and CDR2: SEHNR and FQNEAQ (reference sequence). With 1 base removed from V and 4 bases from J, the gap between germline ends came to 8 bases. This CDR3 is 14 amino acids long. The complete variable domain, with remaining parts taken from reference TRBV7-9 and TRBJ2-1, reads DTGVSQNPRHKITKRGQNVTFRCDPISEHNRLYWYRQTLGQGPEFLTYFQNEAQLEKSRLLSDRFSAERPKGSFSTLEIQRTEQGDSAMYLCASSLGSGYNEQFFGPGTRLTVL.